These T cell receptor beta chains were read from a single sample in a study of T-cell memory formation after mild COVID-19. TCRdb re-called the 5' RACE reads through MiXCR, storing one row per CDR3 protein. The data contain around 130,000 distinct CDR3 sequences, about 5.9% of them singletons. Sequenced material: PBMCs or a T cell subset sorted from them (not recorded which). The receptor set was obtained from an adult woman who had mild COVID-19 (a few samples of this study predate the infection). Cell type and time point are not known. The CDR3 runs from the conserved cysteine through the conserved F or W. A D gene is named only where the DNA matches it firmly. Size is omitted from some rows. Given values are once, few, many or a class for expanded clones.

CDR3,DNA,V,size,J,D
CATGTTQETQYF,TGTGCCACCGGGACAACGCAAGAGACCCAGTACTTC,TRBV6-5,few,TRBJ2-5,NA
CSVEGTNTGELFF,TGCAGCGTTGAAGGGACGAACACCGGGGAGCTGTTTTTT,TRBV29-1,many,TRBJ2-2,NA
CASSVQGDYGYTF,TGTGCCAGCAGTGTCCAGGGGGACTATGGCTACACCTTC,TRBV25-1,NA,TRBJ1-2,TRBD1
CASSLAGTGSNEQFF,TGCGCCAGCAGCTTGGCGGGGACAGGGTCAAATGAGCAGTTCTTC,TRBV5-1,many,TRBJ2-1,TRBD1
CASSEAVMRGDQPQHF,TGTGCCAGCAGTGAAGCGGTAATGAGGGGTGACCAGCCCCAGCATTTT,TRBV6-1,few,TRBJ1-5,NA
CASSPGDSVETQYF,TGTGCCAGCTCACCGGGGGACTCCGTCGAGACCCAGTACTTC,TRBV18,NA,TRBJ2-5,NA
CASTQQGDEQYF,TGTGCCAGCACCCAACAGGGTGACGAGCAGTACTTC,TRBV21-1,few,TRBJ2-7,NA
CASSKSPQDNEQFF,TGTGCCAGCAGCAAATCCCCGCAGGACAATGAGCAGTTCTTC,TRBV21-1,few,TRBJ2-1,NA
CATSRSRTGAMYYGYTF,TGTGCCACCAGCAGATCCCGGACAGGGGCTATGTACTATGGCTACACCTTC,TRBV15,many,TRBJ1-2,TRBD1
CASSLATEAFF,TGTGCCAGCAGTTTGGCCACTGAAGCTTTCTTT,TRBV12-3/TRBV12-4,many,TRBJ1-1,NA
CASSLDGKGSNQPQHF,TGTGCCAGCAGCTTAGACGGCAAGGGGAGCAATCAGCCCCAGCATTTT,TRBV7-9,many,TRBJ1-5,NA
CASTPWRGGSDTQYF,TGTGCCAGCACCCCTTGGCGGGGGGGCTCGGATACGCAGTATTTT,TRBV7-9,many,TRBJ2-3,TRBD2
CASSFGDRGPNYGYTF,TGTGCCAGCAGTTTCGGCGACAGGGGCCCTAACTATGGCTACACCTTC,TRBV12-3/TRBV12-4,few,TRBJ1-2,TRBD1
CASSLTRSLYGYTF,TGTGCCAGCAGTTTAACAAGGAGCCTCTATGGCTACACCTTC,TRBV28,few,TRBJ1-2,NA
CASSLAGSGTEAFF,TGTGCCAGCAGCTTGGCTGGTTCGGGCACTGAAGCTTTCTTT,TRBV5-5,many,TRBJ1-1,NA
CSVRGHKNTGELFF,TGCAGCGTCCGGGGACACAAGAACACCGGGGAGCTGTTTTTT,TRBV29-1,few,TRBJ2-2,NA
CASSYDSGSYEQYF,TGTGCCAGCAGTTACGATTCGGGATCCTACGAGCAGTACTTC,TRBV6-2/TRBV6-3,NA,TRBJ2-7,NA
CASSLKFAGATREAQYF,TGTGCCAGCAGTTTAAAATTCGCAGGGGCCACCCGAGAAGCCCAGTACTTC,TRBV12-3/TRBV12-4,few,TRBJ2-5,NA
CSASKGQKDGYTF,TGCAGTGCTTCCAAGGGACAGAAGGATGGCTACACCTTC,TRBV20-1,NA,TRBJ1-2,TRBD1
CAWNRQGAGNTEAFF,TGTGCCTGGAATAGACAGGGGGCCGGGAACACTGAAGCTTTCTTT,TRBV30,NA,TRBJ1-1,TRBD1
CASSYRPRGGELFF,TGTGCCAGCAGTTACAGGCCCAGGGGCGGGGAGCTGTTTTTT,TRBV6-5,NA,TRBJ2-2,NA
CASSRGTSGGVAKNIQYF,TGTGCCAGCAGCCGTGGGACTAGCGGGGGGGTAGCCAAAAACATTCAGTACTTC,TRBV3-1,NA,TRBJ2-4,TRBD2
CASRLGDLKSPLHF,TGTGCCAGCAGACTAGGGGACCTTAAATCACCCCTCCACTTT,TRBV27,few,TRBJ1-6,NA
CASSFPTAPSTIYF,TGTGCCAGCAGCTTCCCGACAGCTCCGAGCACCATATATTTT,TRBV12-3/TRBV12-4,many,TRBJ1-3,NA
CASSSKFLNTEAFF,TGCGCCAGCAGCTCTAAATTCCTGAACACTGAAGCTTTCTTT,TRBV5-1,many,TRBJ1-1,NA
CASSWGVRRAGTVSYEQYF,TGTGCCAGCAGTTGGGGGGTTCGTCGTGCCGGGACAGTCTCCTACGAGCAGTACTTC,TRBV28,few,TRBJ2-7,NA
CSAYRGLAGGTYNEQFF,TGCAGTGCCTACCGGGGGCTAGCGGGAGGAACGTACAATGAGCAGTTCTTC,TRBV20-1,many,TRBJ2-1,TRBD2
CATRGTGSAYEQYF,TGTGCCACCAGGGGGACAGGTTCGGCCTACGAGCAGTACTTC,TRBV15,many,TRBJ2-7,TRBD1
CASSWGQLSQDTQYF,TGCGCCAGCAGCTGGGGGCAGTTAAGTCAAGATACGCAGTATTTT,TRBV5-1,few,TRBJ2-3,NA
CASSSPGYEGPYNEQFF,TGTGCCAGCAGCTCTCCCGGCTATGAAGGTCCCTACAATGAGCAGTTCTTC,TRBV6-2/TRBV6-3,many,TRBJ2-1,NA
CAISDGTSYNEQFF,TGTGCCATCAGTGATGGGACTAGCTACAATGAGCAGTTCTTC,TRBV10-3,few,TRBJ2-1,TRBD2
CSGLAGGNTDTQYF,TGCAGTGGATTAGCGGGAGGGAACACAGATACGCAGTATTTT,TRBV20-1,few,TRBJ2-3,TRBD2
CASSSDRGTDTQYF,TGTGCCAGCAGCTCGGACAGGGGAACAGATACGCAGTATTTT,TRBV7-2,many,TRBJ2-3,TRBD1
CASSDAGQLGTGELFF,TGCGCCAGCAGCGATGCGGGCCAGCTCGGCACCGGGGAGCTGTTTTTT,TRBV5-1,few,TRBJ2-2,NA
CASSLGGTVSYEQYF,TGCGCCAGCAGCTTGGGGGGGACTGTTTCCTACGAGCAGTACTTC,TRBV5-1,many,TRBJ2-7,NA
CASSFRGVDEQFF,TGCGCCAGCAGCTTCAGAGGAGTGGATGAGCAGTTCTTC,TRBV5-1,many,TRBJ2-1,NA
CASSQVGGAYNEQFF,TGTGCCAGCAGCCAAGTAGGGGGCGCTTACAATGAGCAGTTCTTC,TRBV14,NA,TRBJ2-1,TRBD1
CASSVAGHPNTEAFF,TGTGCCAGCAGCGTAGCAGGACACCCGAACACTGAAGCTTTCTTT,TRBV9,NA,TRBJ1-1,NA
CASSETTGGDETQYF,TGCGCCAGCAGCGAAACGACAGGGGGAGACGAGACCCAGTACTTC,TRBV5-1,NA,TRBJ2-5,TRBD1
CASSSDGRTNTEAFF,TGCGCCAGCAGCTCGGACGGACGGACCAACACTGAAGCTTTCTTT,TRBV5-1,few,TRBJ1-1,NA
CASRLEAGGTEAFF,TGTGCCAGCAGATTAGAGGCAGGGGGCACTGAAGCTTTCTTT,TRBV2,NA,TRBJ1-1,TRBD1
CASSLPGGGNEQFF,TGTGCCAGCAGCCTTCCAGGGGGTGGGAATGAGCAGTTCTTC,TRBV5-6,many,TRBJ2-1,TRBD1
CASSSHSFGAFF,TGTGCCAGCAGTAGTCACAGTTTCGGAGCTTTCTTT,TRBV12-3/TRBV12-4,few,TRBJ1-1,NA
CSAVRGSMNTEAFF,TGCAGTGCTGTCAGGGGTTCCATGAACACTGAAGCTTTCTTT,TRBV20-1,few,TRBJ1-1,NA
CASTANSGYEQYF,TGTGCCAGCACCGCCAATTCAGGGTACGAGCAGTACTTC,TRBV9,many,TRBJ2-7,NA
CSAIGQGAFYEQYF,TGCAGTGCTATTGGACAGGGGGCGTTCTACGAGCAGTACTTC,TRBV20-1,many,TRBJ2-7,TRBD1
CASSLAHTPPDEQFF,TGTGCCAGCAGCTTAGCCCATACTCCACCCGATGAGCAGTTCTTC,TRBV7-9,NA,TRBJ2-1,NA
CASSPTGLAGGQDTQYF,TGTGCCAGCAGCCCCACGGGACTAGCGGGGGGGCAAGATACGCAGTATTTT,TRBV7-2,few,TRBJ2-3,TRBD2
CASSVLSDRASEQYF,TGTGCCAGCAGTGTCCTGTCAGACAGGGCATCCGAGCAGTACTTC,TRBV25-1,few,TRBJ2-7,TRBD1
CASSSEGLSRGTQYF,TGTGCCAGCAGCTCGGAGGGATTGTCAAGGGGTACGCAGTATTTT,TRBV7-3,NA,TRBJ2-3,NA
CATSTSRKKTQYF,TGTGCCACCAGCACGTCGAGGAAAAAGACCCAGTACTTC,TRBV15,NA,TRBJ2-5,NA